Presented here are 19 T cell receptor beta chains from one specimen sequenced in a study of cytomegalovirus exposure and HLA in healthy donors. PCR was performed using 60 Vbeta and 13 Jbeta primers. TCRdb's table, derived via immunoSEQ multiplex PCR, lists solely in-frame clones and lacks some. This table has around 78,000 clones, approximately 84% appearing once. Sequencing was performed on PBMCs. The receptors shown here come from a woman between 45 and 65 years old in good health and CMV-seronegative.

The rearrangement links TRBV6-5 to TRBJ2-7; weak D call: TRBD1 (6 bases). CDR1 MNHEY and CDR2 SVGAGI come from the germline V gene. Trimming stripped 5 bases from V and 1 base from J, with 15 bases between. The CDR3 has 15 amino acids. The CDR3, as DNA: TGTGCCAGCAGTAGAACAGGGATAGTATCCTACGAGCAGTACTTC. Its protein product is CASSRTGIVSYEQYF.

The rearrangement joins TRBV27 to TRBJ1-1; D remains ambiguous. V dropped 3 bases and J dropped 0 bases, with 8 bases sitting between them. Germline loops: CDR1 MNHEY, CDR2 SMNVEV (reference sequence). The CDR3 contains 14 residues. The CDR3: CASSFGGMNTEAFF. CDR3 sequence (DNA): TGTGCCAGCAGTTTCGGAGGGATGAACACTGAAGCTTTCTTT.

The rearrangement uses TRBV7-2 and TRBJ2-1, with 9 bases fitting TRBD2. Germline lookup yields CDR1 SGHTA and CDR2 FQGNSA. This CDR3 comprises 15 residues. J gave up 8 bases and V 6 bases, and 11 bases lay outside the gene matches. The DNA for the CDR3 is TGTGCCAGCAGGAGGGGACTAGCTCTAAGGGATGAGCAGTTCTTC. Translation: CASRRGLALRDEQFF.

V is TRBV5-6 and J is TRBJ2-2; 8 positions agree with TRBD1. This CDR3 has 16 amino acids. CDR1 SGHDT and CDR2 YYEEEE come from the germline V gene. The junction had 10 bases not matched to a gene; V was cut back by 2 bases and J by 7 bases. The CDR3 spells CASSFRAGGYHGELFF. CDR3 in DNA: TGTGCCAGCAGCTTTCGGGCAGGGGGCTACCACGGGGAGCTGTTTTTT.

This chain uses TRBV6-1 with TRBJ1-5; 10 nucleotides align to TRBD1. The germline gives CDR1 MNHNS, CDR2 SASEGT. V dropped 2 bases and J dropped 2; count of bases not matched to a gene: 3. The length of the CDR3 is 16 residues. This CDR3 is CASSEFGTGGNQPQHF. CDR3 DNA: TGTGCCAGCAGTGAATTTGGGACAGGGGGCAATCAGCCCCAGCATTTT.

J is TRBJ1-2 and V is TRBV9, with D maybe TRBD1 (6 bases). The CDR3 is 14 residues long. The V gene lost 0 bases and the J gene lost 5 bases, with 11 bases spanning the gap. Germline V gene lookup returns CDR1 SGDLS and CDR2 YYNGEE. CDR3 sequence reads: CASSVEQGEYGYTF. The CDR3 region has the DNA TGTGCCAGCAGCGTAGAACAGGGAGAATATGGCTACACCTTC. Filled out from reference TRBV9 and TRBJ1-2, the complete variable domain reads DSGVTQTPKHLITATGQRVTLRCSPRSGDLSVYWYQQSLDQGLQFLIQYYNGEERAKGNILERFSAQQFPDLHSELNLSSLELGDSALYFCASSVEQGEYGYTFGSGTRLTVV.

The V call is TRBV4-2, the J call TRBJ2-3, with TRBD2 identical over 10 bases. CDR3 length equals 16 residues. Unmatched junction bases numbered 6, after V lost 3 bases and J lost 3 bases. Germline values: CDR1 LGHNA, CDR2 YNFKEQ. The CDR3, as DNA: TGTGCCAGCAGCCAGCGGAGCGGGGGGGTTACAGATACGCAGTATTTT. Translation: CASSQRSGGVTDTQYF.

The J gene is TRBJ2-7, the V gene TRBV28, with TRBD1 matching 9 bases. Trimming took 3 bases from V and 2 from J; bases not matched to a gene: 2. Looked up from germline, CDR1 is MDHEN and CDR2 is SYDVKM. The CDR3 is made up of 14 amino acids. CDR3 coding DNA: TGTGCCAGCAGTTTCCGACAGGGGGCCTACGAGCAGTACGTC. This encodes CASSFRQGAYEQYV.

This sequence joins TRBV5-4 and TRBJ2-3; tentatively, D is TRBD2 (7 bases). Germline values: CDR1 SGHNT, CDR2 YYREEE (reference sequence). The ends were cut back, 4 bases at V and 2 bases at J, with 14 bases in the middle. The CDR3 spans 15 residues. Written as DNA, the CDR3 is TGTGCCAGCAGCCCCCGAGGGGGGGACACAGATACGCAGTATTTT. This gives the protein CASSPRGGDTDTQYF.

The chain combines TRBV28 with TRBJ2-7, with TRBD1 identical over 11 bases. V was clipped by 8 bases and J by 1 base; unmatched bases: 7. Germline V lookup: CDR1 MDHEN, CDR2 SYDVKM. This CDR3 spans 15 amino acids. CDR3 sequence: CASSIGQGASYEQYF. The CDR3 DNA sequence: TGTGCCAGCTCCATTGGACAGGGGGCTTCCTACGAGCAGTACTTC.

This clone was observed a few times. The J gene is TRBJ2-1, the V gene TRBV1; no DNA check was done on the table's D call, TRBD2. TRBV1 corresponds to a pseudogene. The CDR3 runs to 16 residues. This CDR3 is CTSSPSEYDSYNEQFF. CDR3 nucleotides: TGCACCAGCAGCCCTAGCGAGTACGACTCCTACAATGAGCAGTTCTTC.

This chain uses TRBV19 with TRBJ2-1, with TRBD1 as a possible D gene (6 bases). V lost 0 bases and J lost 3, with 15 bases in between. The V gene's germline CDR1 is LNHDA and CDR2 SQIVND (reference sequence). The CDR3 sequence is 17 residues long. CDR3 in amino acids: CASSIDLGATFYNEQFF. The CDR3 nucleotides read TGTGCCAGTAGTATAGATCTGGGGGCCACCTTCTACAATGAGCAGTTCTTC.

This clone was seen more than once but under ten times. This chain connects TRBV28 to TRBJ2-3, with D maybe TRBD1 (6 bases). V was shortened by 7 bases and J by 1 base, with 30 bases between the two germline ends. Germline V lookup: CDR1 MDHEN, CDR2 SYDVKM. The CDR3 is 20 amino acids. For the CDR3, the DNA is TGTGCCAGCAAAGGGGGTGAGGGACCCTACGGGGCGATCGGCACAGATACGCAGTATTTT. Amino acid sequence: CASKGGEGPYGAIGTDTQYF.

This clone was found once. V gene TRBV5-1 combines with J gene TRBJ2-5, with 16 nucleotides matching TRBD2. CDR3 length equals 16 residues. Germline V gene data show CDR1 as SGHRS and CDR2 as YFSETQ. The V and J ends lost 4 bases and 5 bases, in that order; junction bases with no gene match: 5. The CDR3 bases are TGCGCCAGCAGCCCTGGGACTAGCGGGGGGGGTGAGACCCAGTACTTC. Translating it yields CASSPGTSGGGETQYF.

The gene calls are TRBV5-4 and TRBJ2-7, with TRBD2 matching over 8 bases. Unmatched junction bases numbered 9, after V lost 4 bases and J lost 0 bases. Germline V gene data show CDR1 as SGHNT and CDR2 as YYREEE (reference sequence). CDR3 size: 16 residues. The chain's CDR3 is CASSTAGGSVSYEQYF. CDR3 coding DNA: TGTGCCAGCAGCACTGCGGGGGGTTCAGTCTCCTACGAGCAGTACTTC.

This rearrangement joins TRBV6-6 to TRBJ2-7; D gene ambiguous. The CDR3 loop spans 12 amino acids. V lost 6 bases and J 1 base, leaving 7 bases between the germline ends. Germline V gene sequence: CDR1 MNHNY, CDR2 SVGAGI (reference sequence). CDR3 protein: CASSDGSYEQYF. CDR3 nucleotide sequence: TGTGCCAGCAGCGACGGGTCCTACGAGCAGTACTTC.

V and J are TRBV5-1 and TRBJ2-5; TRBD2 matches 11 bases. J gave up 1 base and V 0 bases, and 8 bases lay outside the gene matches. This CDR3 is 18 amino acids long. The germline V gene has CDR1 SGHRS and CDR2 YFSETQ. As DNA, the CDR3 is TGCGCCAGCAGCTTGGCCTTACTAGCGGGGGCCCCCCAAGAGACCCAGTACTTC. This encodes CASSLALLAGAPQETQYF.

The chain employs TRBV5-1 and TRBJ1-1; 7 nucleotides line up with TRBD1. Germline CDR1 is SGHRS and CDR2 is YFSETQ. This CDR3 has 14 residues. The V gene end was trimmed by 3 bases and the J gene end by 4 bases; junction bases not matched to a gene: 6. The CDR3 sequence is CASSSDRATTEAFF. DNA for the CDR3: TGCGCCAGCAGCTCAGACAGGGCTACCACTGAAGCTTTCTTT.

This clone was seen a single time. CDR3 nucleotides: TGTGCCATCAGTAAACCGGGACAGCAAGAGACCCAGTACTTC. It encodes CAISKPGQQETQYF. The V and J genes are TRBV10-3 and TRBJ2-5; TRBD1 matches at 7 bases. This CDR3 is built from 14 residues. CDR1 ENHRY and CDR2 SYGVKD come from the germline V gene. Trimming cost V 5 bases and J 2 bases; bases outside gene matches: 5.